This TCR beta chain was retrieved from a study of blood T cells in healthy people across ages. Study results and limitations: Calculation of diversity from one million T cells yielded estimates considered to be underestimates.

The length of the CDR3 is 19 residues. The V gene lost 5 bases and the J gene lost 7 bases, with 33 bases spanning the gap. Germline assignment: CDR1 SGHAT and CDR2 FQNNGV. Turning to this clonotype: Its antigen remains unknown. Since a much larger clone is just one base distant, this may be a read error.

The use of a sample-barcoded 5' primer and a J-beta primer mix characterized a second PCR of about 7 to 12 cycles. Every sample gave at least 2.5 million paired-end reads containing CDR3. TCRdb analysed the 5' RACE reads with MiXCR anew, one entry per CDR3 protein. The repertoire holds about 930,000 distinct CDR3 sequences, with about 28% as singletons. This sample also appeared in a second study, on T cells of mothers and their children. As reported in that work: Three healthy Caucasian mothers, along with their six children, served as the donors.

The sample consisted of blood. This TCR was sampled from a woman aged 40 to 50 in good health. The chain carries TRBV11-2 and TRBJ2-7; D ambiguous. The CDR3 loop is CASSLRPPTRDGSYNEQYF. CDR3 coding DNA: TGTGCCAGCAGCCTACGTCCCCCGACAAGGGATGGGTCCTACAATGAGCAGTACTTC.